The clone carrying this T cell receptor (beta chain) is medium-sized by share. These data are taken from a study of neurological immune-mediated disorders. As for the cDNA, it was generated by 5'RACE with 10-nucleotide random UMIs. TCRdb called the 5' RACE reads again in MiXCR, with one record for every CDR3 protein. The sample records 20,000 to 30,000 distinct CDR3 sequences, around 15% being singletons. The sequenced material came from PBMCs. The clonotype was recovered from a woman in her forties with HTLV-1-associated myelopathy (HAM/TSP).

The CDR3 DNA reads TGCGCCAGCAGCCCCGGGACAGGGAAAGAAAAACTGTTTTTT. This gives the protein CASSPGTGKEKLFF. V and J are TRBV5-1 and TRBJ1-4; 9 bases are shared with TRBD1. J gave up 8 bases and V 4 bases, and 6 bases lay outside the gene matches. This CDR3 is 14 amino acids long. CDR1 and CDR2 from the germline V gene are SGHRS and YFSETQ.